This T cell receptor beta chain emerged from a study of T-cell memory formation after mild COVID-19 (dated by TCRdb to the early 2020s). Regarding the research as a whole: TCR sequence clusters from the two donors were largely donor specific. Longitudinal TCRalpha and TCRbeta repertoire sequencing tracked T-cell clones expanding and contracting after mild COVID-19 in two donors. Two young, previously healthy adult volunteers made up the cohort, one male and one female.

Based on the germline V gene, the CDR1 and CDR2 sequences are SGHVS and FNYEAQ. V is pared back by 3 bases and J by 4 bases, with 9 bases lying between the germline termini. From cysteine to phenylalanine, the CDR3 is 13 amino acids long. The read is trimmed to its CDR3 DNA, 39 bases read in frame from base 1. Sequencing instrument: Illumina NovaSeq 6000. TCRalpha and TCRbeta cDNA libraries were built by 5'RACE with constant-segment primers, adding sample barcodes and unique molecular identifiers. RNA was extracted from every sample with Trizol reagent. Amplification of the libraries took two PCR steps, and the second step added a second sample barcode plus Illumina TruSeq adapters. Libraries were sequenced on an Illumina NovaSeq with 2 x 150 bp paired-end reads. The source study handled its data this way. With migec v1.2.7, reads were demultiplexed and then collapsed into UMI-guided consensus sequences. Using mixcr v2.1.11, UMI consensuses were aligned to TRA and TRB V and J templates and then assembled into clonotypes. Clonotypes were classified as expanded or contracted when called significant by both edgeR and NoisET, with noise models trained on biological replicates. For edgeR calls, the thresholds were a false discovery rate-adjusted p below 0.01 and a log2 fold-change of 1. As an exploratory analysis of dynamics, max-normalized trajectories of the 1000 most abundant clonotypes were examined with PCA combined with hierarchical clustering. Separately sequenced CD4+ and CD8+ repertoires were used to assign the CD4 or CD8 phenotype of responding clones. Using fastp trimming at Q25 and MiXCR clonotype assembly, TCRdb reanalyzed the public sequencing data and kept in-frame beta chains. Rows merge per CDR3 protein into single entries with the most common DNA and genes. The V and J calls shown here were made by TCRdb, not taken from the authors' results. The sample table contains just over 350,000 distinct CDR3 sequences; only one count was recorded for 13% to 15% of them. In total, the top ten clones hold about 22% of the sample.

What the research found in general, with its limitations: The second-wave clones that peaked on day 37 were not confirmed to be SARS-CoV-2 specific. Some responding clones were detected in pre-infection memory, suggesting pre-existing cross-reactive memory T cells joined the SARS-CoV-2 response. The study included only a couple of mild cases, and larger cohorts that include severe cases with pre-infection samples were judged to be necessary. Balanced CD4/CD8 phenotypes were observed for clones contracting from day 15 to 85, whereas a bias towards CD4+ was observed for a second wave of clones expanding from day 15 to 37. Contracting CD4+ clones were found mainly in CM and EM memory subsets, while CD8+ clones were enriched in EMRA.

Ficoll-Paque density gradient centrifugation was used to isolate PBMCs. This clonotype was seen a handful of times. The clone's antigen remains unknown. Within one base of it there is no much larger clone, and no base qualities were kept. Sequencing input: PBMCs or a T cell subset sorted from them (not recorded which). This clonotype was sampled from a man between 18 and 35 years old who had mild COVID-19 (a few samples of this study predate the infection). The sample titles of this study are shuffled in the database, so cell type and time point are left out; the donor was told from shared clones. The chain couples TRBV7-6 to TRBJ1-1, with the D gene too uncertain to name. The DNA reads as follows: TGTGCCAGCAGCTTCAAGGAAGGCACTGAAGCTTTCTTT. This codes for CASSFKEGTEAFF.